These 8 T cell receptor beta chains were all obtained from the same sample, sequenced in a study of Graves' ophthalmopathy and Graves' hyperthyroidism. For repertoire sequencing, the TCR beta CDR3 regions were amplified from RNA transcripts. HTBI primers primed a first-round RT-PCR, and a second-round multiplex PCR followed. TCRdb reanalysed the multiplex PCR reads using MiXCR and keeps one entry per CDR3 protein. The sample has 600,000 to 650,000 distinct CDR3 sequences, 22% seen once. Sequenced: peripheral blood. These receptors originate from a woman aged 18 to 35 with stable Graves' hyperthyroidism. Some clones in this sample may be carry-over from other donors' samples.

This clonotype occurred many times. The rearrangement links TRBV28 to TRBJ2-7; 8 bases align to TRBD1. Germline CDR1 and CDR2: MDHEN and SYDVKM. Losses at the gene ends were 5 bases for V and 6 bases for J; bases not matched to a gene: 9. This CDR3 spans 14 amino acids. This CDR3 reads CASSLPDRVSEQYF. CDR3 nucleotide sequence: TGTGCCAGCAGTCTCCCGGACAGGGTGTCCGAGCAGTACTTC. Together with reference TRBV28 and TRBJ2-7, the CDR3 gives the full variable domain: DVKVTQSSRYLVKRTGEKVFLECVQDMDHENMFWYRQDPGLGLRLIYFSYDVKMKEKGDIPEGYSVSREKKERFSLILESASTNQTSMYLCASSLPDRVSEQYFGPGTRLTVT.

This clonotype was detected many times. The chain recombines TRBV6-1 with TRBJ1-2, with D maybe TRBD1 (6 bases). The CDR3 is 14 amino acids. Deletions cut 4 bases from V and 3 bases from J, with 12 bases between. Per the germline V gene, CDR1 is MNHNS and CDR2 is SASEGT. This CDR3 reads CASSGIGQHYGYTF. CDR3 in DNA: TGTGCCAGCAGTGGGATTGGACAGCACTATGGCTACACCTTC.

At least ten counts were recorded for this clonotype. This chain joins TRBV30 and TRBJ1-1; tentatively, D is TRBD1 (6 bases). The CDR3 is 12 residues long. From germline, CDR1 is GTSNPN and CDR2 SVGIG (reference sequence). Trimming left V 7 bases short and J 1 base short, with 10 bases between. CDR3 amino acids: CASDRTNTEAFF. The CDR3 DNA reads TGTGCCTCTGACAGGACGAACACTGAAGCTTTCTTT.

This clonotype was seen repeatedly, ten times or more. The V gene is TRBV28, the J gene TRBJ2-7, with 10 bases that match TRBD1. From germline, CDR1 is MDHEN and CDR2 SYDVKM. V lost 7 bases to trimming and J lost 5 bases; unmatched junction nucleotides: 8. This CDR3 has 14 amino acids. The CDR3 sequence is CASKRWGTGDEQYF. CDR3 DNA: TGTGCCAGCAAAAGATGGGGGACAGGGGACGAGCAGTACTTC.

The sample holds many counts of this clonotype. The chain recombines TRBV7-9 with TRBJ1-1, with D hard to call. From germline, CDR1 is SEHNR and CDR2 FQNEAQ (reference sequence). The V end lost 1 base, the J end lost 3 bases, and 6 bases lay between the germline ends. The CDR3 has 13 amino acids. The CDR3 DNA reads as TGTGCCAGCAGCTTAGTCGAGGACACTGAAGCTTTCTTT. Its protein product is CASSLVEDTEAFF.

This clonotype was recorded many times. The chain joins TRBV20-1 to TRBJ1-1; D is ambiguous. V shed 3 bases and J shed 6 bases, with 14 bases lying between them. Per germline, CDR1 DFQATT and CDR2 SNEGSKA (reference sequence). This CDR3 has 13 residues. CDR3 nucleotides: TGCAGTGCTAGTGTCGTCCGGGAACCTGAAGCTTTCTTT. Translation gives CSASVVREPEAFF.

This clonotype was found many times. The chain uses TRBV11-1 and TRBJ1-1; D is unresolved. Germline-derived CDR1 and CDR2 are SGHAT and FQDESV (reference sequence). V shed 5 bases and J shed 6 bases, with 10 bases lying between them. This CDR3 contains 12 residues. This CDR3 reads CASSHVGAEAFF. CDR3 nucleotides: TGTGCCAGCAGCCACGTGGGAGCTGAAGCTTTCTTT.

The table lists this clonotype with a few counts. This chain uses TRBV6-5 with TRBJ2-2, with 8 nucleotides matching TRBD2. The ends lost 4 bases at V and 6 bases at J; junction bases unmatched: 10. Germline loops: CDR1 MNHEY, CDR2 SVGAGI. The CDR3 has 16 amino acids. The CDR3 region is CASSSFVTSAPGELFF. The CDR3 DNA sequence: TGTGCCAGCAGTTCCTTTGTGACTAGCGCTCCCGGGGAGCTGTTTTTT.